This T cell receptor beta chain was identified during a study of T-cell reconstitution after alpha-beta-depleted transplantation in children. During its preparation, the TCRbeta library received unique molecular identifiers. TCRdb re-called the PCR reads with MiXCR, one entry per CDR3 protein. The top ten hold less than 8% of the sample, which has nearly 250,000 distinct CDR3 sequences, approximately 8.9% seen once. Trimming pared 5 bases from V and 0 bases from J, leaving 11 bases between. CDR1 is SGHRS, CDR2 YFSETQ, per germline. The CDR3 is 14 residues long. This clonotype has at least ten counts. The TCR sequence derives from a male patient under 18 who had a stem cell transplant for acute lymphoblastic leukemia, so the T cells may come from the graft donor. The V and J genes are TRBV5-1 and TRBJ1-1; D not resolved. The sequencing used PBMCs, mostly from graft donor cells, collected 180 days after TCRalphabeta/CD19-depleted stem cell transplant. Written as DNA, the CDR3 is TGCGCCAGCAGAATAGACCTTTTGAACACTGAAGCTTTCTTT. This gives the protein CASRIDLLNTEAFF.